This T cell receptor beta chain came from a study of blood T cell repertoires in COVID-19. Overall study: Samples taken during acute and convalescent COVID-19 were collected in the United States, Italy and Spain. T cells, B-cell-depleted T cells, or PBMCs supplied cDNA or gDNA.

The protocol was immunoSEQ multiplex PCR, while the TCRdb copy is restricted to in-frame clones and leaves out a portion. The data hold roughly 170,000 clones, with 75% to 80% observed a single time. Germline V gives CDR1 SGHVS, CDR2 FQNEAQ. The CDR3 has 15 residues. V was pared by 5 bases and J by 1 base, with 12 bases between. The sequence was collected from an older woman with acute or convalescent COVID-19. V and J are TRBV7-8 and TRBJ2-1; TRBD2 might be the D (6 bases). The sequenced sample was peripheral blood. The CDR3 region is CASSARGLSYNEQFF. The CDR3 DNA sequence: TGTGCCAGCAGCGCCCGAGGACTATCCTACAATGAGCAGTTCTTC. Full variable domain (remainder filled in from reference TRBV7-8 and TRBJ2-1): GAGVSQSPRYKVAKRGQDVALRCDPISGHVSLFWYQQALGQGPEFLTYFQNEAQLDKSGLPSDRFFAERPEGSVSTLKIQRTQQEDSAVYLCASSARGLSYNEQFFGPGTRLTVL.